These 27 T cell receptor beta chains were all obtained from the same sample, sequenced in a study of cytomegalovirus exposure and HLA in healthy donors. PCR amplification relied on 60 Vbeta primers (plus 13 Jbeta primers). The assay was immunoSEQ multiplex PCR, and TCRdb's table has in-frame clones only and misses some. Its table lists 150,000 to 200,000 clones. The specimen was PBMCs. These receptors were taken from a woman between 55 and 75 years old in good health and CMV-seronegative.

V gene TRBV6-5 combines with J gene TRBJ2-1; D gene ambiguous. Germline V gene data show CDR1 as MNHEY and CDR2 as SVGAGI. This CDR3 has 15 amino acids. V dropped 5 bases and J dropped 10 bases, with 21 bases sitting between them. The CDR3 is CASSGLGHPPNEQFF. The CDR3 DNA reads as TGTGCCAGCAGTGGGTTGGGCCATCCCCCGAACGAGCAGTTCTTC.

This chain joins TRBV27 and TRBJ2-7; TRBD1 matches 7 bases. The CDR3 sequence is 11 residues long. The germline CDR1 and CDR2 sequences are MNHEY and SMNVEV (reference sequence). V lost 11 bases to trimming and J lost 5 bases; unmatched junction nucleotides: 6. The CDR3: CAVLTGNEQYF. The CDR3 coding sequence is TGTGCCGTTCTGACAGGGAACGAGCAGTACTTC.

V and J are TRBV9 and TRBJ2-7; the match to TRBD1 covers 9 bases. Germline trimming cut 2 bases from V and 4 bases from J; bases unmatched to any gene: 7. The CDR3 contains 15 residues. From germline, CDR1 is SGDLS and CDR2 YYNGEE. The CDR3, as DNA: TGTGCCAGCAGCGTGGACAGGGGCTATATTTACGAGCAGTACTTC. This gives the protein CASSVDRGYIYEQYF.

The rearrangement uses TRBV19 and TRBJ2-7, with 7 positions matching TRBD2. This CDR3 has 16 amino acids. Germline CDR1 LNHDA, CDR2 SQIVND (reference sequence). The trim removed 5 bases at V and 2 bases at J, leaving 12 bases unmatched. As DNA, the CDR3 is TGTGCCAGTAGTCCCCCGCATGGGGGGGTGACCTACGAGCAGTACTTC. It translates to CASSPPHGGVTYEQYF.

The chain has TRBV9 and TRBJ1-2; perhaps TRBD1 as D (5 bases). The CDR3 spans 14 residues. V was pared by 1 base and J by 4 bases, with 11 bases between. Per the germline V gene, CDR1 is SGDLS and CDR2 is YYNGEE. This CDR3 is CASSVTTATYGYTF. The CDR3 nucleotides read TGTGCCAGCAGCGTAACGACAGCAACCTATGGCTACACCTTC.

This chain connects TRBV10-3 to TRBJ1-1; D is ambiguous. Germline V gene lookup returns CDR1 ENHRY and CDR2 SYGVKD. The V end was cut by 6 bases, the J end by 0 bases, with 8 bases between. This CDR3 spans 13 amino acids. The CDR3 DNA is TGTGCCATCAGGGGAGACTTGAACACTGAAGCTTTCTTT. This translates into CAIRGDLNTEAFF.

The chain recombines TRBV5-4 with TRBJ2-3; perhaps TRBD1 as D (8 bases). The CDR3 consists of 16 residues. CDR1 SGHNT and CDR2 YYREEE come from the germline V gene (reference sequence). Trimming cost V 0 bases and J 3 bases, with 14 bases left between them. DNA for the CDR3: TGTGCCAGCAGCTTGGCTAACAGGGGGGGGACAGATACGCAGTATTTT. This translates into CASSLANRGGTDTQYF.

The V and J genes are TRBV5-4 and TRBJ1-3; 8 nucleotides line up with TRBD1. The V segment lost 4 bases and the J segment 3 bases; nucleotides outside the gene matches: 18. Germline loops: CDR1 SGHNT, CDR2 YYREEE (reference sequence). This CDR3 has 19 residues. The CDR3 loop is CASSLDNRDRLLGGNTIYF. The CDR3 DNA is TGTGCCAGCAGCCTTGACAACCGGGACAGGCTTCTGGGTGGAAACACCATATATTTT.

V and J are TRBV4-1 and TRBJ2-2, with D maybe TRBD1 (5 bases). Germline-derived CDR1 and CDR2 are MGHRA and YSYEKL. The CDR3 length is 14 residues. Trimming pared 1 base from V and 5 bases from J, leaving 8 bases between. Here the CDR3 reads CASSQGGKTGELFF. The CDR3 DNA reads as TGCGCCAGCAGCCAAGGGGGCAAAACCGGGGAGCTGTTTTTT.

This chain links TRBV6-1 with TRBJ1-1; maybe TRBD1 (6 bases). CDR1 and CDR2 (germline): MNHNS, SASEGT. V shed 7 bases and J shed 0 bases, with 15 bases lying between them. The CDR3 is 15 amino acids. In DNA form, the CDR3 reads TGTGCCAGCAAGAGGGGGACAAGTATGAACACTGAAGCTTTCTTT. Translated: CASKRGTSMNTEAFF.

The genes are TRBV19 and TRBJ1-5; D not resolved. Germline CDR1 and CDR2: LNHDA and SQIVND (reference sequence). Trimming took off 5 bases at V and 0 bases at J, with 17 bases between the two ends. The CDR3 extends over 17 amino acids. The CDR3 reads CASSSSFAAYSNQPQHF. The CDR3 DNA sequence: TGTGCCAGTAGTTCCAGTTTCGCGGCGTATAGCAATCAGCCCCAGCATTTT.

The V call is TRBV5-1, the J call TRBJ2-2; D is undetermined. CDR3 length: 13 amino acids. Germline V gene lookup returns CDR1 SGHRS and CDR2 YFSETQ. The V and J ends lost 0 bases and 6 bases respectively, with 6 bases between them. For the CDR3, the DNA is TGCGCCAGCAGCTTGGAGGCGGCCGGGGAGCTGTTTTTT. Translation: CASSLEAAGELFF.

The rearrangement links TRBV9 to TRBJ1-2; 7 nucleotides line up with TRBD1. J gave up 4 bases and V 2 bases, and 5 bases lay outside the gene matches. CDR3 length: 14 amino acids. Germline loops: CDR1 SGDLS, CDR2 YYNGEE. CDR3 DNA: TGTGCCAGCAGCGTCACACAGGGGAGCTATGGCTACACCTTC. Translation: CASSVTQGSYGYTF.

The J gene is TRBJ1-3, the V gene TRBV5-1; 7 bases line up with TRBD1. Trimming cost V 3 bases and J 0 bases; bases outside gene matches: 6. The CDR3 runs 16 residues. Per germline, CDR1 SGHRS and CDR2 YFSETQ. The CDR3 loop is CASSSLGGLSGNTIYF. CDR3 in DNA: TGCGCCAGCAGCTCGTTAGGGGGCCTCTCTGGAAACACCATATATTTT.

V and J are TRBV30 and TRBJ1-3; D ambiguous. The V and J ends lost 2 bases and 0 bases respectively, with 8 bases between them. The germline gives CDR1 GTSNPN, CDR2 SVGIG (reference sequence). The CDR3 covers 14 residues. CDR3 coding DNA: TGTGCCTGGAGTTCGGGATCCTCTGGAAACACCATATATTTT. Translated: CAWSSGSSGNTIYF. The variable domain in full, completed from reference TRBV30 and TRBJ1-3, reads SQTIHQWPATLVQPVGSPLSLECTVEGTSNPNLYWYRQAAGRGLQLLFYSVGIGQISSEVPQNLSASRPQDRQFILSSKKLLLSDSGFYLCAWSSGSSGNTIYFGEGSWLTVV.

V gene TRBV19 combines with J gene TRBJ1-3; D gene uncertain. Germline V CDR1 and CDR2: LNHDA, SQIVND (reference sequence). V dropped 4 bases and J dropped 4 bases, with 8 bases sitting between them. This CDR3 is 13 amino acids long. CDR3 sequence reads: CASSSYRGNTIYF. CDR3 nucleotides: TGTGCCAGTAGTAGCTACAGAGGAAACACCATATATTTT. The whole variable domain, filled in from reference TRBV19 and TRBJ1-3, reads DGGITQSPKYLFRKEGQNVTLSCEQNLNHDAMYWYRQDPGQGLRLIYYSQIVNDFQKGDIAEGYSVSREKKESFPLTVTSAQKNPTAFYLCASSSYRGNTIYFGEGSWLTVV.

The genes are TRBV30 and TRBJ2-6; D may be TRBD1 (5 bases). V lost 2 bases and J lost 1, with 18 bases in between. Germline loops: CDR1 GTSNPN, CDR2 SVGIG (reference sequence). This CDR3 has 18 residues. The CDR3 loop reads CAWSSVRVKLSGANVLTF. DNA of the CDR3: TGTGCCTGGAGTTCGGTCAGGGTGAAATTGTCTGGGGCCAACGTCCTGACTTTC. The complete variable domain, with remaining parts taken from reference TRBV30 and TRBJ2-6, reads SQTIHQWPATLVQPVGSPLSLECTVEGTSNPNLYWYRQAAGRGLQLLFYSVGIGQISSEVPQNLSASRPQDRQFILSSKKLLLSDSGFYLCAWSSVRVKLSGANVLTFGAGSRLTVL.

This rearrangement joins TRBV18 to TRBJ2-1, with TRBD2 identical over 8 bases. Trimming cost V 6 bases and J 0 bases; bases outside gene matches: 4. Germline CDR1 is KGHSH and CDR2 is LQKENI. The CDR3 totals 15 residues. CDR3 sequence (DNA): TGTGCCAGCTCCCAAAGCGGGAGCTCCTACAATGAGCAGTTCTTC. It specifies CASSQSGSSYNEQFF.

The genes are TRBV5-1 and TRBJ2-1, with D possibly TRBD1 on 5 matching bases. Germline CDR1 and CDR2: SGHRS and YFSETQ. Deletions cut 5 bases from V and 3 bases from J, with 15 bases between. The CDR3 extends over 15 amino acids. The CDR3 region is CASRGRQSLYNEQFF. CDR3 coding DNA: TGCGCCAGCAGGGGGCGGCAGTCGCTCTACAATGAGCAGTTCTTC.

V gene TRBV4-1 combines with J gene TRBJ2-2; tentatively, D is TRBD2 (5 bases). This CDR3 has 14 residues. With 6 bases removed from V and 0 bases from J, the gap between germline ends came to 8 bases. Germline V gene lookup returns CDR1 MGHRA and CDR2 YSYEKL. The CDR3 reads CASRGAANTGELFF. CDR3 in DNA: TGCGCCAGCAGAGGAGCGGCGAACACCGGGGAGCTGTTTTTT.

The CDR3 protein is CARSGTSNNEQFF. DNA of the CDR3: TGTGCCCGATCCGGGACTAGCAACAATGAGCAGTTCTTC. The chain employs TRBV7-3 and TRBJ2-1; 9 nucleotides line up with TRBD2. Germline CDR1 reads SGHTA; CDR2 reads FQGTGA. This CDR3 is 13 amino acids long. Germline trimming cut 11 bases from V and 5 bases from J; bases unmatched to any gene: 7.

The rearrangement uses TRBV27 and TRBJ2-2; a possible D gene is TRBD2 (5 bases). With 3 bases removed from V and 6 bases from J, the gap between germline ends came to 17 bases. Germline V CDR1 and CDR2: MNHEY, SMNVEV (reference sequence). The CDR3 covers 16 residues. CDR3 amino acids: CASSFGLRTPPGELFF. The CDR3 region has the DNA TGTGCCAGCAGTTTTGGACTCCGGACTCCACCCGGGGAGCTGTTTTTT.

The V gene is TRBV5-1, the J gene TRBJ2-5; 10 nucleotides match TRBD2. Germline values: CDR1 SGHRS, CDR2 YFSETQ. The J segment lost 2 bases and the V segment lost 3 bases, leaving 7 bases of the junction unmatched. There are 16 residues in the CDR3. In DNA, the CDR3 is TGCGCCAGCAGCTCGACGACGACTAGCGGGCAAGAGACCCAGTACTTC. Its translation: CASSSTTTSGQETQYF.

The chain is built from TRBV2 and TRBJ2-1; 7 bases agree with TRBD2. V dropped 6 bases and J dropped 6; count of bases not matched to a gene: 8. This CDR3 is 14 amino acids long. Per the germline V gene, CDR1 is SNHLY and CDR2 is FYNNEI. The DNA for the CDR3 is TGTGCCAGCAGGCGGGAGAGATTAAGCAATGAGCAGTTCTTC. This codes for CASRRERLSNEQFF.

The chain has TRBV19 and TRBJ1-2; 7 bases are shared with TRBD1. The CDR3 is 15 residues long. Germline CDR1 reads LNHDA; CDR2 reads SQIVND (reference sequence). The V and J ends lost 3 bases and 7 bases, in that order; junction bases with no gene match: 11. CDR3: CASSIAEGAVSGYTF. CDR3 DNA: TGTGCCAGTAGTATTGCGGAGGGGGCGGTCTCTGGCTACACCTTC.

As DNA, the CDR3 is TGTGCCAGCAGTGACTCCCCCTCTTCGGAGCAGTACTTC. Translated: CASSDSPSSEQYF. The chain uses TRBV6-4 and TRBJ2-7; no reliable D call. The germline gives CDR1 MRHNA, CDR2 SNTAGT. The V and J ends lost 0 bases and 7 bases respectively, with 10 bases between them. The CDR3 runs to 13 residues.

CDR3: CAISGDGTGGPYEQYF. DNA for the CDR3: TGTGCCATCAGTGGTGACGGGACAGGGGGCCCGTACGAGCAGTACTTC. J is TRBJ2-7 and V is TRBV10-3; 12 positions match TRBD1. Germline values: CDR1 ENHRY, CDR2 SYGVKD. The CDR3 sequence is 16 residues long. V shed 4 bases, J shed 4 bases, and the junction held 8 bases outside the gene matches.